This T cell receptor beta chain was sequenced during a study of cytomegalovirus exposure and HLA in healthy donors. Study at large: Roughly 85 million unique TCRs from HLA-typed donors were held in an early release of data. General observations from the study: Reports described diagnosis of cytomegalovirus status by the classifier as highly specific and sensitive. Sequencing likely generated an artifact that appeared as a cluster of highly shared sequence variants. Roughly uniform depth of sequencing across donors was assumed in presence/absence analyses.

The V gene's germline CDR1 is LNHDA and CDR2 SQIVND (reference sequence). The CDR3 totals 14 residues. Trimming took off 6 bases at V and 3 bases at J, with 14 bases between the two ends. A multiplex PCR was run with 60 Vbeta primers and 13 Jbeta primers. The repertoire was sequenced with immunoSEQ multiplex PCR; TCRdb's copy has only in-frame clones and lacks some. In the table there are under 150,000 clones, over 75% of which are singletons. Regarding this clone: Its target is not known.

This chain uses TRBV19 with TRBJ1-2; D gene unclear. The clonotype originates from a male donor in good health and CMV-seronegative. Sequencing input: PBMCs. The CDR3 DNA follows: TGTGCCAGTAGCCCCGGTCTGGGCTACTATGGCTACACCTTC. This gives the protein CASSPGLGYYGYTF.